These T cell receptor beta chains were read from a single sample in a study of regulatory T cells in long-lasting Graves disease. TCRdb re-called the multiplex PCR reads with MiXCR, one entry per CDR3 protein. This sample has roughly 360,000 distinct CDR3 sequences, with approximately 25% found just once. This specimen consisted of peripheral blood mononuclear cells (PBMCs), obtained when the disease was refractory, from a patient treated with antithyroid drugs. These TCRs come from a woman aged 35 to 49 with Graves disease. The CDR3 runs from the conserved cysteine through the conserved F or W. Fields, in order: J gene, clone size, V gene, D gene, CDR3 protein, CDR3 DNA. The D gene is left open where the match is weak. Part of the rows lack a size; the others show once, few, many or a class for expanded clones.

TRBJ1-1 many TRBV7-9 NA CASSLDVEAFF TGTGCCAGCAGCTTAGACGTTGAAGCTTTCTTT
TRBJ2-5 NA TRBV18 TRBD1 CASSRQGMETQYF TGTGCCAGCTCTAGACAGGGGATGGAGACCCAGTACTTC
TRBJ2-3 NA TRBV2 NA CASSEQGQVSTDTQYF TGTGCCAGCAGTGAACAGGGACAAGTTTCCACAGATACGCAGTATTTT
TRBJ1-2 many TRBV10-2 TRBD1 CASKTDRGFGYTF TGCGCCAGCAAGACGGACAGGGGCTTTGGCTACACCTTC
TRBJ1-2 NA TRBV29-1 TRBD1 CSVEGDRASYGYTF TGCAGCGTTGAAGGGGACAGGGCGTCCTATGGCTACACCTTC
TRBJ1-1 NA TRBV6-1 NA CASSMQMGGTMNTEAFF TGTGCCAGCAGCATGCAGATGGGGGGGACCATGAACACTGAAGCTTTCTTT
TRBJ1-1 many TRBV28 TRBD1 CASSSQGAGSPEAFF TGTGCCAGCAGCTCCCAGGGGGCGGGATCGCCTGAAGCTTTCTTT
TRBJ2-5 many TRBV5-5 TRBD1 CASSLDRGPQETQYF TGTGCCAGCAGCCTCGACAGGGGGCCACAAGAGACCCAGTACTTC
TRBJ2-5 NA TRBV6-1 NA CASTRGLSQETQYF TGTGCCAGCACCAGAGGACTATCCCAAGAGACCCAGTACTTC
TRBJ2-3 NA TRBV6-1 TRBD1 CASSRTGGELDTQYF TGTGCCAGCAGCCGCACAGGGGGCGAATTAGATACGCAGTATTTT
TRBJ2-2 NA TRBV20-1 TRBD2 CSAISGDTGELFF TGCAGTGCAATCAGCGGGGACACCGGGGAGCTGTTTTTT
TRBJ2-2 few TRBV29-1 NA CSGAILGAVRELFF TGCAGCGGAGCGATTTTGGGCGCAGTTCGGGAGCTGTTTTTT
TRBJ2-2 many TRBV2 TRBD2 CASTEREMIGELFF TGTGCCAGCACCGAGCGGGAGATGATCGGGGAGCTGTTTTTT
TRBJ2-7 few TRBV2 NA CASSVRGAWFYEQYF TGTGCCAGCAGTGTCCGGGGGGCGTGGTTCTACGAGCAGTACTTC
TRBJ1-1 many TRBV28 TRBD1 CASSLLGGGGEAFF TGTGCCAGCAGTTTATTAGGGGGCGGGGGTGAAGCTTTCTTT
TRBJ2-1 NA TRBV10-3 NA CAISESSYNEQFF TGTGCCATCAGTGAGTCGTCTTACAATGAGCAGTTCTTC
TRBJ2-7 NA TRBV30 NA CAWSVRPGYEQYF TGTGCCTGGAGTGTAAGGCCGGGCTACGAGCAGTACTTC
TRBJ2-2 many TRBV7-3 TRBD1 CASSTGAGTGELFF TGTGCCAGCAGCACAGGGGCAGGAACCGGGGAGCTGTTTTTT
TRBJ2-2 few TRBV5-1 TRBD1 CASSLEDRATVGELFF TGCGCCAGCAGCTTGGAGGACAGGGCGACGGTCGGGGAGCTGTTTTTT
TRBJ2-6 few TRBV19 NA CASSIVAGANVLTF TGTGCCAGTAGTATAGTTGCCGGGGCCAACGTCCTGACTTTC
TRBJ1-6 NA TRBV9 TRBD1 CASSPTGGSSPLHF TGTGCCAGCAGCCCAACAGGGGGCAGTTCACCCCTCCACTTT
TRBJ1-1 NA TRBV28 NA CASSPPAGNTEAFF TGTGCCAGCAGTCCTCCGGCAGGAAACACTGAAGCTTTCTTT
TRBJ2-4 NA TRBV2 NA CASSGGPAKNIQYF TGTGCCAGCAGTGGGGGCCCAGCCAAAAACATTCAGTACTTC
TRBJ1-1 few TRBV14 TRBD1 CASSQNQGDAEAFF TGTGCCAGCAGCCAAAATCAGGGGGACGCTGAAGCTTTCTTT
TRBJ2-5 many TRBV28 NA CASSLLAVQETQYF TGTGCCAGCTCACTCCTCGCGGTCCAAGAGACCCAGTACTTC
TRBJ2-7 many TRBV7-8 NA CASSLVAKSYEQYF TGTGCCAGCAGCTTAGTGGCAAAAAGCTACGAGCAGTACTTC
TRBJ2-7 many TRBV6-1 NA CASSDLEGVREQYF TGTGCCAGCAGCGACCTCGAGGGAGTGAGGGAGCAGTACTTC
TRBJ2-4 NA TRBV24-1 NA CATPREGTPKNIQYF TGTGCCACTCCCCGGGAAGGGACCCCCAAAAACATTCAGTACTTC
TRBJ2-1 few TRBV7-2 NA CASSLELVVNEQFF TGTGCCAGCAGCTTAGAGTTGGTGGTGAATGAGCAGTTCTTC
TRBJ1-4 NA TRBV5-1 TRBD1 CASSLGGQVTELFRLFF TGCGCCAGCAGCTTGGGGGGACAGGTGACCGAATTGTTTCGCCTGTTTTTT
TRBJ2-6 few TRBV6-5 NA CASSYQEHSGANVLTF TGTGCCAGCAGTTACCAGGAACACTCTGGGGCCAACGTCCTGACTTTC
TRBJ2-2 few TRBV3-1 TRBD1 CASSQTGTVNTGELFF TGTGCCAGCAGCCAAACCGGGACAGTGAACACCGGGGAGCTGTTTTTT
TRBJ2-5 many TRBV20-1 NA CSSGETQYF TGCAGTTCCGGGGAGACCCAGTACTTC
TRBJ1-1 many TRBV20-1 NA CSARANTEAFF TGCAGTGCTAGAGCAAACACTGAAGCTTTCTTT
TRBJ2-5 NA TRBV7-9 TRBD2 CASSLKREAGTQYF TGTGCCAGCAGCTTAAAGCGGGAGGCCGGGACCCAGTACTTC
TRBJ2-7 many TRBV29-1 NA CSVESAYEQYF TGCAGCGTTGAATCCGCCTACGAGCAGTACTTC
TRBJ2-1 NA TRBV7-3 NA CASTPSGSPRDFHYNEQFF TGTGCCAGCACCCCTTCGGGTAGTCCCCGGGACTTTCACTACAATGAGCAGTTCTTC
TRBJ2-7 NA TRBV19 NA CASSMGVYGYEQYF TGTGCCAGTAGTATGGGGGTCTATGGTTACGAGCAGTACTTC
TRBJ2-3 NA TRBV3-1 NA CASSQEGADTQYF TGTGCCAGCAGCCAAGAGGGCGCGGATACGCAGTATTTT
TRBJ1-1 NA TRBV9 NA CASSVGDTEAFF TGTGCCAGCAGCGTAGGGGACACTGAAGCTTTCTTT
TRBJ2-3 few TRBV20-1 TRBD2 CSARDLAGGTDTQYF TGCAGTGCTAGAGATTTAGCGGGAGGGACAGATACGCAGTATTTT
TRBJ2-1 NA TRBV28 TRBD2 CASMSAGGPYNEQFF TGTGCCAGCATGTCAGCGGGAGGGCCTTACAATGAGCAGTTCTTC
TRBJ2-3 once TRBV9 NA CASSGKDGRGTQYF TGTGCCAGCAGCGGTAAGGATGGGCGGGGTACGCAGTATTTT
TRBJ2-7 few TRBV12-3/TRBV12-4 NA CASSFDLEQYF TGTGCCAGCAGTTTCGACTTAGAGCAGTACTTC
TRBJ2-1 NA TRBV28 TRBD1 CASSPNDRGKYNEQFF TGTGCCAGCAGTCCCAACGACAGGGGCAAGTACAATGAGCAGTTCTTC
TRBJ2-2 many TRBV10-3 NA CAISSDSGELFF TGTGCCATCAGTTCGGACTCCGGGGAGCTGTTTTTT
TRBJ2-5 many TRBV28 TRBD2 CASSPGDSGSRETQYF TGTGCCAGCAGTCCCGGTGATAGCGGGAGTCGGGAGACCCAGTACTTC
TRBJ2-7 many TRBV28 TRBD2 CASSSQFLRAGGTYEQYF TGTGCCAGCAGTTCTCAATTTCTTCGGGCGGGAGGGACCTACGAGCAGTACTTC
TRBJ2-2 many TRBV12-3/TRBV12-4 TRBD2 CASSPGLAGSGELFF TGTGCCAGCAGTCCGGGACTAGCGGGATCCGGGGAGCTGTTTTTT
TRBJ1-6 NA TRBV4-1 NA CASSQVLPGSPLHF TGCGCCAGCAGCCAAGTTCTTCCAGGCTCACCCCTCCACTTT
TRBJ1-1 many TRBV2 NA CASRRQIGGTEAFF TGTGCCAGCAGACGACAGATTGGAGGGACTGAAGCTTTCTTT
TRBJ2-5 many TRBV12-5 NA CASGLVQKDSPYPQETQYF TGTGCTAGTGGTTTGGTACAGAAGGACAGCCCGTACCCACAAGAGACCCAGTACTTC
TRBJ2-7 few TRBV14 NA CASSPGTPKLPTSGQYF TGTGCCAGCAGTCCCGGGACTCCGAAATTACCTACGAGCGGGCAGTACTTC
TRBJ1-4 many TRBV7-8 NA CASSFGRGWSEKLFF TGTGCCAGCAGCTTTGGTAGGGGGTGGAGTGAAAAACTGTTTTTT
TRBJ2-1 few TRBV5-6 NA CASSLGGVHNEQFF TGTGCCAGCAGCCTTGGGGGAGTCCACAATGAGCAGTTCTTC